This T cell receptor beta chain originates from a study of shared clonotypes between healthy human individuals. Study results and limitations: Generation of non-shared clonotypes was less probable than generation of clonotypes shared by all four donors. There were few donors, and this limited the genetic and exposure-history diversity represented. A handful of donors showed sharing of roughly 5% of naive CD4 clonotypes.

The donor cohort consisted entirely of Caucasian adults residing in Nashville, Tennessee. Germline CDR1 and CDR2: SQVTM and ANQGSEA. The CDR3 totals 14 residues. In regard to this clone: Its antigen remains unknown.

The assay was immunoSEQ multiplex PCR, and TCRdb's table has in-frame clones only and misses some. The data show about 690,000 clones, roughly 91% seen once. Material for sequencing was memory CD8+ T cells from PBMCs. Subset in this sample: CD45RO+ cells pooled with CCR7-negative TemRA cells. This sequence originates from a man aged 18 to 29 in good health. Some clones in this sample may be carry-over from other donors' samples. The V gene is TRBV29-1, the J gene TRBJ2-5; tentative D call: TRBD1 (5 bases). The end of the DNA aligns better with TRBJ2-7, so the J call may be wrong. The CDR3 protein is CSAVPGSSSYEQYF. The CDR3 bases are TGCAGCGCCGTCCCAGGGTCAAGCTCCTACGAGCAGTACTTC.